This T cell receptor beta chain emerged from a study of shared clonotypes between healthy human individuals. Germline V CDR1 and CDR2: SGHVS, FNYEAQ. This CDR3 has 18 residues. V trimming: 5 bases; J trimming: 0 bases; junction bases outside the gene matches: 13. CD8 cells classed as naive were CD45RO-negative and positively selected for CCR7, excluding terminally differentiated effector memory CD45RA+ cells. This clone was detected once. Evenly divided among several immunoSEQ plates was the genomic DNA of each subset. It was roughly 210 ng DNA, some 30,000 T cell genomes, that sorted-subset replicate PCRs used. In the study's own analysis: ImmunoSEQ yielded junction-only sequences lacking quality scores, so filtering differed. The method was immunoSEQ multiplex PCR; TCRdb's version includes in-frame clones alone and lacks a portion of them. V and J calls and clone size are those listed in that table; D and trimming were worked out from the DNA. The profile shows roughly 810,000 clones, around 96% of them singletons.

The receptor was isolated from a young man in good health. Input material: naive CD8+ T cells sorted from blood. The genes are TRBV7-6 and TRBJ2-5; 9 positions agree with TRBD2. The CDR3, as DNA: TGTGCCAGCAGCCTCGTGGCGGGAGGGCCGGAGTACCAAGAGACCCAGTACTTC. It yields the protein CASSLVAGGPEYQETQYF.